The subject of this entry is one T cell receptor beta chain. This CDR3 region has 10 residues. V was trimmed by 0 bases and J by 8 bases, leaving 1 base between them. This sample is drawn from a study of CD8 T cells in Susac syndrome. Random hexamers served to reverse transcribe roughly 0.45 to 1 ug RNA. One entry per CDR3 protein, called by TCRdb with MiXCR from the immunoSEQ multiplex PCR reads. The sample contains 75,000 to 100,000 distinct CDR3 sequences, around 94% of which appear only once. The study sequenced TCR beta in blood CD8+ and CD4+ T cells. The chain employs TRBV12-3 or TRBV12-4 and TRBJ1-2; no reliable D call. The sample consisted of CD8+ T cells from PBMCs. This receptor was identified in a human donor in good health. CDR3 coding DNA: TGTGCCAGCAGTTTAGCAGGCTACACCTTC. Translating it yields CASSLAGYTF.